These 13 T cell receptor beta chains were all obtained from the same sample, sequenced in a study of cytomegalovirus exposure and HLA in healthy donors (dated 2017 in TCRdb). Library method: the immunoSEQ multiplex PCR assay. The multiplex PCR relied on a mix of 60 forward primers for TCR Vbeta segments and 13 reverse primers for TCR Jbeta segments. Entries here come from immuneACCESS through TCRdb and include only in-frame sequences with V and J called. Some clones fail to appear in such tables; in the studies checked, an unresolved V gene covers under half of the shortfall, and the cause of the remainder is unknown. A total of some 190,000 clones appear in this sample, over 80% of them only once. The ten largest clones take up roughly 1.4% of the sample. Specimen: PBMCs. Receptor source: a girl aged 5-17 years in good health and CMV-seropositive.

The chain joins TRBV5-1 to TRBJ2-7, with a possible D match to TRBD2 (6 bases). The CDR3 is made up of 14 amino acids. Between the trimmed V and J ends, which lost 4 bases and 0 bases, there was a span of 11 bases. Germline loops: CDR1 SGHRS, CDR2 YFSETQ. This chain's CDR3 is CASSRGWSSYEQYF. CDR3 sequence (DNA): TGCGCCAGCAGCCGGGGGTGGAGCTCCTACGAGCAGTACTTC.

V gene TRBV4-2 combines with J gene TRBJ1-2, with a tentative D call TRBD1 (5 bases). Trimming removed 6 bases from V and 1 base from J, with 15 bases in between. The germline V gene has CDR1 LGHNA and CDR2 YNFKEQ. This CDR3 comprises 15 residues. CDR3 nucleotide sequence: TGTGCCAGCAGGACCACCGACAGAGTTAACTATGGCTACACCTTC. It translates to CASRTTDRVNYGYTF.

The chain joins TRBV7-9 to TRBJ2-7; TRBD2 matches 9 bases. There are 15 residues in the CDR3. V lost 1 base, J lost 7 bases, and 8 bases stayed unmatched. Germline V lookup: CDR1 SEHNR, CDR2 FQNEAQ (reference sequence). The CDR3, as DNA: TGTGCCAGCAGCTTAGTGGCGGGAGGGCCGGGGGAGCAGTACTTC. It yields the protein CASSLVAGGPGEQYF. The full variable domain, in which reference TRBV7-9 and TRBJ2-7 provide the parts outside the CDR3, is DTGVSQNPRHKITKRGQNVTFRCDPISEHNRLYWYRQTLGQGPEFLTYFQNEAQLEKSRLLSDRFSAERPKGSFSTLEIQRTEQGDSAMYLCASSLVAGGPGEQYFGPGTRLTVT.

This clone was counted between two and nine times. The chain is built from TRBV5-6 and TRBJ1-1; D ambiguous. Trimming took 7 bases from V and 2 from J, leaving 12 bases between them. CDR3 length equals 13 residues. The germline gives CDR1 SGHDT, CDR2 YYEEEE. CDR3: CASATELNTEAFF. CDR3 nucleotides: TGTGCCAGCGCAACAGAGCTAAACACTGAAGCTTTCTTT.

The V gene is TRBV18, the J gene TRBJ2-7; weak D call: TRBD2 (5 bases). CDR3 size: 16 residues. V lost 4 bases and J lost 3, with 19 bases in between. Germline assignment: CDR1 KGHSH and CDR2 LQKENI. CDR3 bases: TGTGCCAGCTCACTATTACCGGGGTCTAACCTCTACGAGCAGTACTTC. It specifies CASSLLPGSNLYEQYF.

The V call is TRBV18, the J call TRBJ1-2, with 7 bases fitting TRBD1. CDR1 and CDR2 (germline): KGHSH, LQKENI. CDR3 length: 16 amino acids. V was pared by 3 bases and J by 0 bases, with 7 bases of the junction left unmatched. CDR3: CASSPGQLFSNYGYTF. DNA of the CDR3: TGTGCCAGCTCACCGGGACAGCTATTTTCTAACTATGGCTACACCTTC.

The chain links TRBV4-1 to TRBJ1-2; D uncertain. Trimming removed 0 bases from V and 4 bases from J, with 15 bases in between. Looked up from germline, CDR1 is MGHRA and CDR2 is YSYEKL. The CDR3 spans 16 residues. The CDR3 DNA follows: TGCGCCAGCAGCCAAGATCGGACTGAGACCGGCTATGGCTACACCTTC. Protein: CASSQDRTETGYGYTF.

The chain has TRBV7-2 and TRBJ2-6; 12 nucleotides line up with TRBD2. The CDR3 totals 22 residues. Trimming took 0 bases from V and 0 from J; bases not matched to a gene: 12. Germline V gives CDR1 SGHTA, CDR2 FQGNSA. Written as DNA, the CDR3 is TGTGCCAGCAGCTTAGCGCAGGGGATTCTGGGACTAGCGGGCTCTGGGGCCAACGTCCTGACTTTC. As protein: CASSLAQGILGLAGSGANVLTF. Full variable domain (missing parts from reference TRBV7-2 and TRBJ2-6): GAGVSQSPSNKVTEKGKDVELRCDPISGHTALYWYRQSLGQGLEFLIYFQGNSAPDKSGLPSDRFSAERTGGSVSTLTIQRTQQEDSAVYLCASSLAQGILGLAGSGANVLTFGAGSRLTVL.

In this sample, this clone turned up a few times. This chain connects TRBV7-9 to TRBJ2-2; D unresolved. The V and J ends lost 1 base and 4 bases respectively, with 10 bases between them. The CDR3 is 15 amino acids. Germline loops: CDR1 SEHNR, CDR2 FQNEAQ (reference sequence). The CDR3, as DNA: TGTGCCAGCAGCTTAGAACTAAGATTCACCGGGGAGCTGTTTTTT. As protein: CASSLELRFTGELFF.

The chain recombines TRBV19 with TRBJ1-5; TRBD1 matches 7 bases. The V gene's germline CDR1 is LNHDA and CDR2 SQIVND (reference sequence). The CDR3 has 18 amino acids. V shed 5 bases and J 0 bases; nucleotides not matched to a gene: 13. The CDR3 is CASSDRDRNLYSNQPQHF. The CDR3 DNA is TGTGCCAGTAGTGACCGGGACAGAAACCTCTATAGCAATCAGCCCCAGCATTTT.

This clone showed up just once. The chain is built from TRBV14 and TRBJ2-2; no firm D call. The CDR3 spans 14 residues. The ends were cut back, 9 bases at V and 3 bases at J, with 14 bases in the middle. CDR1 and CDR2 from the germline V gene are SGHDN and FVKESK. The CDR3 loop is CASTSRHYTGELFF. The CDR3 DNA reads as TGTGCCAGTACGTCCCGACACTACACCGGGGAGCTGTTTTTT.

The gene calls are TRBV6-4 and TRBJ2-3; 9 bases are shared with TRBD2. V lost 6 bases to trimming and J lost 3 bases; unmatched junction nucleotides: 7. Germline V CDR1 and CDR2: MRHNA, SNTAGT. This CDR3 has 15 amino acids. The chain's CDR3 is CASRIAGVETDTQYF. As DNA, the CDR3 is TGTGCCAGCAGAATAGCGGGAGTTGAAACAGATACGCAGTATTTT.

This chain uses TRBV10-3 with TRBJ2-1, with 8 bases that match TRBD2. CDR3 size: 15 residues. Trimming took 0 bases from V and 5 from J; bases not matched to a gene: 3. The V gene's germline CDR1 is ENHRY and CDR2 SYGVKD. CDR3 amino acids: CAISESERGNNEQFF. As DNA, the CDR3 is TGTGCCATCAGTGAGTCTGAGCGGGGGAACAATGAGCAGTTCTTC.